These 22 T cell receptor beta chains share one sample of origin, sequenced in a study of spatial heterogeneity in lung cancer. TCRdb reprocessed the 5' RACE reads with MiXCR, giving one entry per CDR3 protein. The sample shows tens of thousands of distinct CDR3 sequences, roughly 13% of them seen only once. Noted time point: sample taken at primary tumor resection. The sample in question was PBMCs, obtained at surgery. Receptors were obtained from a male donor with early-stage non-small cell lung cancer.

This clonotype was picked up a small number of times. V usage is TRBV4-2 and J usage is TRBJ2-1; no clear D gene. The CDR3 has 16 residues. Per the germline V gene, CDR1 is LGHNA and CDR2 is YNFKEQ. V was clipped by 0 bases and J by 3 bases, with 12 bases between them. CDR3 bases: TGTGCCAGCAGCCAAGATGTCTCGGAGATCTACAATGAGCAGTTCTTC. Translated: CASSQDVSEIYNEQFF.

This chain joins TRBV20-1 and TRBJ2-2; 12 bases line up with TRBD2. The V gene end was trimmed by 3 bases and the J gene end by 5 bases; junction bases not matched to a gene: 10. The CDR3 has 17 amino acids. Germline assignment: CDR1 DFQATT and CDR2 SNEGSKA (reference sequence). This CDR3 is CSASRASGGASTGELFF. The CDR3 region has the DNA TGCAGTGCTAGCCGAGCTAGCGGGGGGGCTTCTACCGGGGAGCTGTTTTTT.

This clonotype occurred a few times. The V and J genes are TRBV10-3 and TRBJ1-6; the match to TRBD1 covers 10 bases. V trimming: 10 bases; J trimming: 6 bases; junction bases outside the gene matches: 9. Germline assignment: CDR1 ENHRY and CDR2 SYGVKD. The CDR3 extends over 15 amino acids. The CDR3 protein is CATRQGAPGNSPLHF. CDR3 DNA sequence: TGTGCCACGAGACAGGGGGCGCCGGGTAATTCACCCCTCCACTTT.

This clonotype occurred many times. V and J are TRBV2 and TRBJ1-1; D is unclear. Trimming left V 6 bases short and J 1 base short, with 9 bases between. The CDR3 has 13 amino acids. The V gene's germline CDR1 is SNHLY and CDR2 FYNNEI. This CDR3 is CASSEQQNTEAFF. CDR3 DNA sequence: TGTGCCAGCAGCGAACAGCAGAACACTGAAGCTTTCTTT.

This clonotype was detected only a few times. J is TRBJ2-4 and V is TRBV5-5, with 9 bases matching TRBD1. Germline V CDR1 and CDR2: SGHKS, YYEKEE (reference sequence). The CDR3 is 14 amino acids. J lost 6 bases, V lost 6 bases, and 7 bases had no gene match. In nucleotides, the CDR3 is TGTGCCAGCACTAGGACAGGGGTCGGAAACATTCAGTACTTC. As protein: CASTRTGVGNIQYF.

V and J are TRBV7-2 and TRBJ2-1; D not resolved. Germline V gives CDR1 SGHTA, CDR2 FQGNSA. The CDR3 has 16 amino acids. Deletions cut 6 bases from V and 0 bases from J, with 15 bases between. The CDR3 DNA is TGTGCCAGCAGATCCTTGGACGGAAGCTCCTACAATGAGCAGTTCTTC. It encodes CASRSLDGSSYNEQFF.

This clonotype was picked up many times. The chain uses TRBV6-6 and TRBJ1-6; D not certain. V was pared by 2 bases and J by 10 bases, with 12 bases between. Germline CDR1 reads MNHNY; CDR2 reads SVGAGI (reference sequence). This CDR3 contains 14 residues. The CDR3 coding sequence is TGTGCCAGCAGTTACGAGAAACGGAGATCACCCCTCCACTTT. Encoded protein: CASSYEKRRSPLHF.

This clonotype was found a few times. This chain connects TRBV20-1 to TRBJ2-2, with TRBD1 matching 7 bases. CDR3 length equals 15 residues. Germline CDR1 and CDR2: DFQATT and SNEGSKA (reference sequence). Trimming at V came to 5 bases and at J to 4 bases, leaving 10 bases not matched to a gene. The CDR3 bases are TGCAGTGCTTCCTCGCAGGGGGTCGTCACCGGGGAGCTGTTTTTT. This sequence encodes CSASSQGVVTGELFF.

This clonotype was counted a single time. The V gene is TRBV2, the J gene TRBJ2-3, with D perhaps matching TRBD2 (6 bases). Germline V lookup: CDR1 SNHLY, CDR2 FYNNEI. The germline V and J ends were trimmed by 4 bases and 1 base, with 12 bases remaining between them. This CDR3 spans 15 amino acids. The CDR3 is CASSGPPGGTDTQYF. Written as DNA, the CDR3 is TGTGCCAGCAGTGGGCCCCCGGGAGGCACAGATACGCAGTATTTT.

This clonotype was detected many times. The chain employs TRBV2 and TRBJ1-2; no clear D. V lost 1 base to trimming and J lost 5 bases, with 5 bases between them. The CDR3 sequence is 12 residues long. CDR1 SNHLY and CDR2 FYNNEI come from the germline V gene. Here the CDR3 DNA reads TGTGCCAGCAGTGAAGGCTGGTATGGCTACACCTTC. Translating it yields CASSEGWYGYTF.

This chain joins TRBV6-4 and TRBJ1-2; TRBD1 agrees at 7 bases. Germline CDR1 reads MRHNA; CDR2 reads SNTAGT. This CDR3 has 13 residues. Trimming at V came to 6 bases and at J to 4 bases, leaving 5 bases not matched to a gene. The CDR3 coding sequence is TGTGCCAGCAGGGCGGGGACAGCCTATGGCTACACCTTC. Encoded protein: CASRAGTAYGYTF.

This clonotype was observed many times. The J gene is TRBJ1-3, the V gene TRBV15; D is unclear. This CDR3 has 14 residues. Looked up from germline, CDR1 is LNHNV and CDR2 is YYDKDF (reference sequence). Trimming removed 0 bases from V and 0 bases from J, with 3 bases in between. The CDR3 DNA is TGTGCCACCAGCAGAGAACTCTCTGGAAACACCATATATTTT. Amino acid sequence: CATSRELSGNTIYF.

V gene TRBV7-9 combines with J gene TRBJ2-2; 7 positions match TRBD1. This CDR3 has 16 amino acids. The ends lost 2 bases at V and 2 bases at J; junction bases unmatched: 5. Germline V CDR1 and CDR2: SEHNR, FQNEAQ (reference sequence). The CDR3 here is CASSLRQGSNTGELFF. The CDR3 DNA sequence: TGTGCCAGCAGCTTAAGACAGGGTAGTAACACCGGGGAGCTGTTTTTT.

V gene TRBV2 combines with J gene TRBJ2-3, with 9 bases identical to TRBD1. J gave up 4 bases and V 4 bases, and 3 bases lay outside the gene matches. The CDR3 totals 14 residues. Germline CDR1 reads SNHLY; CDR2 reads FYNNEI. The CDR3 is CASSGDRVADTQYF. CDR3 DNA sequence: TGTGCCAGCAGTGGGGACAGGGTGGCAGATACGCAGTATTTT.

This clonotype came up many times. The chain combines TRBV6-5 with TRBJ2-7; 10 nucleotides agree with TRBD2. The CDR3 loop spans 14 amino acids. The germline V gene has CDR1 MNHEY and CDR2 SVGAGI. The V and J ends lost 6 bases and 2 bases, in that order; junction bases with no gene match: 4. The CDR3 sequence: CASRPGTSAYEQYF. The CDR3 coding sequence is TGTGCCAGCAGACCCGGGACTAGCGCCTACGAGCAGTACTTC.

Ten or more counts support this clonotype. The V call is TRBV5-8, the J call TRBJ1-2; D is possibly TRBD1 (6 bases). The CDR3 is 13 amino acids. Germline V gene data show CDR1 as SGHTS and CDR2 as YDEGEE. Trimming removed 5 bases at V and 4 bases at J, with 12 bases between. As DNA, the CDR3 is TGTGCCAGCAGACTAACAGGGTCCTATGGCTACACCTTC. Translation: CASRLTGSYGYTF.

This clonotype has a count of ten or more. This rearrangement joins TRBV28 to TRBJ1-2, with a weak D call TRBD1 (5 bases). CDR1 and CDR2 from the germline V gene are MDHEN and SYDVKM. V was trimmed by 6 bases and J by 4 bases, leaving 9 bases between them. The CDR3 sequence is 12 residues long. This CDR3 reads CASRGHIYGYTF. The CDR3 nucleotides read TGTGCCAGCAGGGGGCATATCTATGGCTACACCTTC.

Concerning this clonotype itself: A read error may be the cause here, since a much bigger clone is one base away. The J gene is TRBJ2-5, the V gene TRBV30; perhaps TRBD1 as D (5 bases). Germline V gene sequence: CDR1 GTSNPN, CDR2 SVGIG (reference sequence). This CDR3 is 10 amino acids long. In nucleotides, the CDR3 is TGTGACTGGGGCCTGGAGACCCAGTACTTC. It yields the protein CDWGLETQYF.

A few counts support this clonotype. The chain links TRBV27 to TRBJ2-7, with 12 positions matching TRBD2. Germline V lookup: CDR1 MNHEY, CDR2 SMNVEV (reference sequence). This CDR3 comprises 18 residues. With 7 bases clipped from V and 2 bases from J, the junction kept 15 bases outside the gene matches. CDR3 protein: CASTRTSGTPSTPYEQYF. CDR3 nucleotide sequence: TGTGCCAGCACAAGGACTAGCGGGACTCCTTCAACCCCCTACGAGCAGTACTTC.

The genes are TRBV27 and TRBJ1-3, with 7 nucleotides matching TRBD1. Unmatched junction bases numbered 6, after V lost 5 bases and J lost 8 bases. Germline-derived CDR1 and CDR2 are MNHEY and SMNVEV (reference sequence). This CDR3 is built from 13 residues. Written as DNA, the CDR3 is TGTGCCAGCAGTCCCGGGACAGTTGACACCATATATTTT. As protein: CASSPGTVDTIYF.

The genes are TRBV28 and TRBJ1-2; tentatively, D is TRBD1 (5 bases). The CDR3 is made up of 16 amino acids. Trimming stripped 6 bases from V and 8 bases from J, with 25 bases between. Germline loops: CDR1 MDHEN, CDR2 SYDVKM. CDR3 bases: TGTGCCAGCAGCAAACCGGGGCAGCAAAATTTTTTCGGCTACACCTTC. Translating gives CASSKPGQQNFFGYTF.

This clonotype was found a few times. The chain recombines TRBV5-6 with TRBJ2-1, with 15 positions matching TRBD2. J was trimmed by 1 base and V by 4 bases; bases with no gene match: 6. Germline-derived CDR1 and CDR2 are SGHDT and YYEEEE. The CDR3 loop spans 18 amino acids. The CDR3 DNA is TGTGCCAGCAGCCGGACTAGCGGGGGGGCGAGGTCCTACAATGAGCAGTTCTTC. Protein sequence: CASSRTSGGARSYNEQFF.